What follows is one TCR beta chain and its context. The data were produced by immunoSEQ multiplex PCR, yet TCRdb's version contains in-frame clones alone and is incomplete. The sample contains some 57,000 clones, 90% to 95% of which appear only once. This record belongs to a study of control samples from healthy donors and cancer patients. The TCR sequence derives from a young man in good health. Sequenced input: blood.

The CDR3 nucleotides are TGTGCCACCAGCAGAGATATTGGGGGCCCCCATCAGCCCCAGCATTTT. Protein sequence: CATSRDIGGPHQPQHF. The chain carries TRBV15 and TRBJ1-5, with D possibly matching TRBD1 (6 bases). V was pared by 0 bases and J by 5 bases, with 14 bases between. Germline V gives CDR1 LNHNV, CDR2 YYDKDF (reference sequence). The CDR3 has 16 residues.